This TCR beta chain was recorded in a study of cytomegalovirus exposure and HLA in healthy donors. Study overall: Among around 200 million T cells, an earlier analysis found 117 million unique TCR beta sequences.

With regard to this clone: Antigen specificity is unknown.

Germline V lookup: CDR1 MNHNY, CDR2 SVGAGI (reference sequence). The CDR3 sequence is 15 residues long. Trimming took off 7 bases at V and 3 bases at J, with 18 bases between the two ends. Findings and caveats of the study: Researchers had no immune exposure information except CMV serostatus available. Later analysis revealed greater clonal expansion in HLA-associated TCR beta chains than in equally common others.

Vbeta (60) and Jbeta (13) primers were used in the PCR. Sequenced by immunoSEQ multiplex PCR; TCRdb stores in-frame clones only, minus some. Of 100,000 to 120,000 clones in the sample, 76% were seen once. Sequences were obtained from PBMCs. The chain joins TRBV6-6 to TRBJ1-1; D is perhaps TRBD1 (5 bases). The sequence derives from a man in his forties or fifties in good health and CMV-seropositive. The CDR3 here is CASTLRALGDTEAFF. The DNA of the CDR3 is TGTGCCAGCACCCTCAGGGCTCTTGGGGACACTGAAGCTTTCTTT.